The TCR beta chain under discussion was sequenced for a study of T cell changes during pregnancy in multiple sclerosis. The CDR3 loop spans 15 amino acids. The V end was cut by 2 bases, the J end by 2 bases, with 12 bases between. Germline CDR1 SEHNR, CDR2 FQNEAQ (reference sequence). Here immunoSEQ multiplex PCR was the method, and the copy in TCRdb shows in-frame clones only, minus some. Among roughly 50,000 clones listed, 85% to 95% were seen once. The sequencing used CD4+ T cells from peripheral blood mononuclear cells, collected in the third trimester of pregnancy. V is TRBV7-9 and J is TRBJ2-5; D might be TRBD2 (5 bases). This TCR came from a female donor with multiple sclerosis, enrolled in a pregnancy study. The CDR3 coding sequence is TGTGCCAGCAGCTTATCCCTCGGGGTTCAAGAGACCCAGTACTTC. Its protein product is CASSLSLGVQETQYF. The full variable domain, with the rest looked up from reference TRBV7-9 and TRBJ2-5, is DTGVSQNPRHKITKRGQNVTFRCDPISEHNRLYWYRQTLGQGPEFLTYFQNEAQLEKSRLLSDRFSAERPKGSFSTLEIQRTEQGDSAMYLCASSLSLGVQETQYFGPGTRLLVL.